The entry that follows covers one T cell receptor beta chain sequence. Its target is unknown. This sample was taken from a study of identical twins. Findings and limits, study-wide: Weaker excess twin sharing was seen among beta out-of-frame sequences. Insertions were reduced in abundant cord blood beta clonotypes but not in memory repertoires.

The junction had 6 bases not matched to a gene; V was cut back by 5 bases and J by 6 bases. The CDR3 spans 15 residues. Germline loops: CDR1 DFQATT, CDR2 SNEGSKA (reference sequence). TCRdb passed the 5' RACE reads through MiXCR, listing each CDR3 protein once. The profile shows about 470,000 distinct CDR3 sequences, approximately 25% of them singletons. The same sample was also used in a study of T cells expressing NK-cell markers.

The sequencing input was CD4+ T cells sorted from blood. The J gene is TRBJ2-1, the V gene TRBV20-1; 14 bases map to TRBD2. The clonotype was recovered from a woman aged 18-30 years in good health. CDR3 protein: CSAPRLAGGVNEQFF. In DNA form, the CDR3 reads TGCAGTGCTCCTCGACTAGCGGGGGGGGTCAATGAGCAGTTCTTC.